This T cell receptor beta chain was identified in a study of T cells after yellow fever vaccination. Study background: Low-cell-number fractions underwent preparation using SMART-Seq v4 Ultra Low Input.

In regard to this clonotype: The antigen is unknown.

Findings of the study overall: Relatively few clonotypes were ones that appeared in both CD4 and CD8 compartments. Booster samples showed a return of most primary-vaccination clones (under 97% CD4, 80% to 90% CD8).

This CDR3 spans 14 amino acids. Germline V gene sequence: CDR1 LGHNA, CDR2 YSLEER. Deletions cut 0 bases from V and 10 bases from J, with 10 bases between. A 5'RACE template-switching step, the method used to make TCR cDNA, added a universal primer site and UMIs. TCRdb reprocessed the 5' RACE reads with MiXCR, giving one entry per CDR3 protein. Of about 260,000 distinct CDR3 sequences listed, roughly 13% are singletons. The specimen comprised CD4+ T cells sorted from PBMCs, sampled 45 days after the yellow fever booster vaccination. This clonotype was sampled from a man aged 25 to 45 who received the YFV17D yellow fever vaccine. The rearrangement uses TRBV4-3 and TRBJ1-6; D is uncertain. CDR3 loop: CASSQEGWKSPLHF. The CDR3 nucleotides are TGCGCCAGCAGCCAAGAAGGGTGGAAGTCACCCCTCCACTTT.